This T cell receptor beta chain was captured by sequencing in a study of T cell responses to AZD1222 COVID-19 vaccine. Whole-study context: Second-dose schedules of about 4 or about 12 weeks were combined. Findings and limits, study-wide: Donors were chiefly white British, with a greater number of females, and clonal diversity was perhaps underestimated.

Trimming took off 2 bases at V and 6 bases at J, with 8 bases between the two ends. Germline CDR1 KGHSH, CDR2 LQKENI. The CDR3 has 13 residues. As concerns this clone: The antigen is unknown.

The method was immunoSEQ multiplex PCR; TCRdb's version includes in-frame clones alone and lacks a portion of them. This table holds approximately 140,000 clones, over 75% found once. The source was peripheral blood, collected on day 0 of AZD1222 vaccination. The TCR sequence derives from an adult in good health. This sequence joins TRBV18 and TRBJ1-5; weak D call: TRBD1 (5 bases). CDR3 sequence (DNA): TGTGCCAGCTCACCAGGGGGGGGTCAGCCCCAGCATTTT. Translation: CASSPGGGQPQHF.